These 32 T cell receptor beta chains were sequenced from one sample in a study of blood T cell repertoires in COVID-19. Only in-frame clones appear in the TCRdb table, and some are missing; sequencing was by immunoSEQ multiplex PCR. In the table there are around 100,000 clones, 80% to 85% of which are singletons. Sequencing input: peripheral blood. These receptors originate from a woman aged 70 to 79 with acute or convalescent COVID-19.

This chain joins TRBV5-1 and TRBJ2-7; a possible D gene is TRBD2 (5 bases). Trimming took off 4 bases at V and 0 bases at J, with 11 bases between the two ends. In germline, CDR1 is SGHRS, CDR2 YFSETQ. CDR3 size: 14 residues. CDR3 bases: TGCGCCAGCAGCGTTTTAAGCGGCTCCTACGAGCAGTACTTC. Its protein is CASSVLSGSYEQYF.

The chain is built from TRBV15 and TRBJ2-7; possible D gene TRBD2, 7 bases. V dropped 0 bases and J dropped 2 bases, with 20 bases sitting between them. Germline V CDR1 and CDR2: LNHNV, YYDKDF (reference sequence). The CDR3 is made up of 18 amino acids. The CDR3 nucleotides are TGTGCCACCAGCAGAGACCTTCCGGGGGGCGAAAGGGCCTACGAGCAGTACTTC. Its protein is CATSRDLPGGERAYEQYF.

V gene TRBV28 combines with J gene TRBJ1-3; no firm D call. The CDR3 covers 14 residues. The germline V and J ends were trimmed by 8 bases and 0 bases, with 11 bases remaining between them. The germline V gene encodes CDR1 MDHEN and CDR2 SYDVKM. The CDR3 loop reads CASREELSGNTIYF. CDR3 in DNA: TGTGCCAGCCGAGAGGAGCTCTCTGGAAACACCATATATTTT.

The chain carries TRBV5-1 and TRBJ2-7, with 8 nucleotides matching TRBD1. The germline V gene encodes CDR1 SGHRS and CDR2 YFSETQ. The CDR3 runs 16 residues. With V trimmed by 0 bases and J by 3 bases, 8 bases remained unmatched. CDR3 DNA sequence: TGCGCCAGCAGCTTGGGAGGGACAGGCAATGTCTACGAGCAGTACTTC. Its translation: CASSLGGTGNVYEQYF.

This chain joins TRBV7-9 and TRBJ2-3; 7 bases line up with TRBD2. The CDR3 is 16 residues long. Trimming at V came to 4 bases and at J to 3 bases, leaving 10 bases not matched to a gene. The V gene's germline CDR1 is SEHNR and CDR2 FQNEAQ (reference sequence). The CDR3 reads CASSSGRSLKTDTQYF. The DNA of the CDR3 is TGTGCCAGCAGCTCCGGGAGGAGCCTTAAAACAGATACGCAGTATTTT.

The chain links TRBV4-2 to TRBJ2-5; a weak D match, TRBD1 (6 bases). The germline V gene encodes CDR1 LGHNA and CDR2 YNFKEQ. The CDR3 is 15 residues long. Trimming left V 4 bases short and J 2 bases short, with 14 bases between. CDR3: CASSPGVAPQETQYF. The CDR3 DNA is TGTGCCAGCAGCCCAGGGGTAGCGCCTCAAGAGACCCAGTACTTC.

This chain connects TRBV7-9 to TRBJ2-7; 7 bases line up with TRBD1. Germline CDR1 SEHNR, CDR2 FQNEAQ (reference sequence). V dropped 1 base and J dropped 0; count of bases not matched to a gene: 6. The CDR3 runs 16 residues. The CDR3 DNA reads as TGTGCCAGCAGCTTAGGAGGGGGACAGCCCTCCTACGAGCAGTACTTC. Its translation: CASSLGGGQPSYEQYF.

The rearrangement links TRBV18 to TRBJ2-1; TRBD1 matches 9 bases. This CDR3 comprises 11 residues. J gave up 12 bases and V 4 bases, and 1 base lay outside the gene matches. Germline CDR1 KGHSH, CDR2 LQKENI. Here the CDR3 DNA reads TGTGCCAGCTCACTGACAGGGGGGCAGTTCTTC. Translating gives CASSLTGGQFF.

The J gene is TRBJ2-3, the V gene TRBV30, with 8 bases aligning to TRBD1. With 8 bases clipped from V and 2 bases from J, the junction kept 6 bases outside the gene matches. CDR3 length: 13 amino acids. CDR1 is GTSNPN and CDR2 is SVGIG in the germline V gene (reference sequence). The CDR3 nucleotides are TGTGCCAGTCGACAGGGGCTCACAGATACGCAGTATTTT. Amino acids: CASRQGLTDTQYF.

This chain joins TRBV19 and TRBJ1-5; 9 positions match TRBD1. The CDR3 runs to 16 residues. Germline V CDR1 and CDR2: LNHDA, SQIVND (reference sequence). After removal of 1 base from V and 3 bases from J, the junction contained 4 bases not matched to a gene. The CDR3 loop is CASSIGGQGYNQPQHF. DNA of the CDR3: TGTGCCAGTAGTATAGGGGGACAGGGATACAATCAGCCCCAGCATTTT. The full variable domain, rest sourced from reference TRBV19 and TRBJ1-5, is DGGITQSPKYLFRKEGQNVTLSCEQNLNHDAMYWYRQDPGQGLRLIYYSQIVNDFQKGDIAEGYSVSREKKESFPLTVTSAQKNPTAFYLCASSIGGQGYNQPQHFGDGTRLSIL.

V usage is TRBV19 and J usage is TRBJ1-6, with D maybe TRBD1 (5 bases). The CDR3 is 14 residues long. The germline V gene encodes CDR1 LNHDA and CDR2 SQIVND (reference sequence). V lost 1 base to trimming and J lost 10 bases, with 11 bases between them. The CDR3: CASSIADSGSPLHF. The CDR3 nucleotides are TGTGCCAGTAGTATAGCCGACAGTGGCTCACCCCTCCACTTT.

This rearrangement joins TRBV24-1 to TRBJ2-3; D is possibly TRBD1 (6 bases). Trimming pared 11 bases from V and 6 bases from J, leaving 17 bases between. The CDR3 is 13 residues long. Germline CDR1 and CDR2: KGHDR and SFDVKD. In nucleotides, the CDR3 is TGTGCCATTCAACAGGGAAATCTCGATACGCAGTATTTT. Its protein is CAIQQGNLDTQYF.

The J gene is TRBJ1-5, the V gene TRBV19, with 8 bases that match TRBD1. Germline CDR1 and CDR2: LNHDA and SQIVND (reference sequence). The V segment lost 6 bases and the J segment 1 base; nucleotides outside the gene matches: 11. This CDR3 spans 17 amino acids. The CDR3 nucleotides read TGTGCCAGTAGCCCCTGGACAGGGATGGGAAGCAATCAGCCCCAGCATTTT. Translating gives CASSPWTGMGSNQPQHF.

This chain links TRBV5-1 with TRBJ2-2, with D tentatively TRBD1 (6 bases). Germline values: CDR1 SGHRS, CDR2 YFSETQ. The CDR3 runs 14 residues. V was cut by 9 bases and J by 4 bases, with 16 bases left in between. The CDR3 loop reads CATQSQGFTGELFF. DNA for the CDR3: TGCGCCACCCAATCCCAGGGGTTCACCGGGGAGCTGTTTTTT.

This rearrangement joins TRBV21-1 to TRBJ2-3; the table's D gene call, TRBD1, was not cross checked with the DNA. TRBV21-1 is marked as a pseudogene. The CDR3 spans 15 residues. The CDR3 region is CASSRRGQDTDTQYF. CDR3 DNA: TGTGCCAGCAGCAGACGGGGACAGGACACAGATACGCAGTATTTT.

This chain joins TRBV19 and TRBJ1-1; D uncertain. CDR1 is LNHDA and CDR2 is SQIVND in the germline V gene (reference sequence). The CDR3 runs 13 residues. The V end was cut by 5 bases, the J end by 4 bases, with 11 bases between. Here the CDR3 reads CASSVGPGTEAFF. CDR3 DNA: TGTGCCAGTAGTGTCGGCCCAGGCACTGAAGCTTTCTTT.

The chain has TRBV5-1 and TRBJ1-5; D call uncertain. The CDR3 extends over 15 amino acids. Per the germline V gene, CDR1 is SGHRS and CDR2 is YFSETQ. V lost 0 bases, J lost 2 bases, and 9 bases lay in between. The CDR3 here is CASSLGVKGNQPQHF. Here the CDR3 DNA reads TGCGCCAGCAGCTTGGGAGTAAAAGGCAATCAGCCCCAGCATTTT.

Here the CDR3 reads CASRAGQGAEAFF. CDR3 DNA sequence: TGTGCCAGTAGAGCAGGACAGGGGGCTGAAGCTTTCTTT. The chain employs TRBV19 and TRBJ1-1; 10 positions agree with TRBD1. CDR3 length equals 13 residues. CDR1 is LNHDA and CDR2 is SQIVND in the germline V gene (reference sequence). Losses at the gene ends were 6 bases for V and 6 bases for J; bases not matched to a gene: 4.

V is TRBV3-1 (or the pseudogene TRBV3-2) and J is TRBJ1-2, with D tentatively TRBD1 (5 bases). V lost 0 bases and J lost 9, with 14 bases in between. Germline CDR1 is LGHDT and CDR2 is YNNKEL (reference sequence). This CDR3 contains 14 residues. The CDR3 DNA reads TGTGCCAGCAGCCAAGAGGGAGGGGTTCCCCGCTACACCTTC. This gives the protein CASSQEGGVPRYTF.

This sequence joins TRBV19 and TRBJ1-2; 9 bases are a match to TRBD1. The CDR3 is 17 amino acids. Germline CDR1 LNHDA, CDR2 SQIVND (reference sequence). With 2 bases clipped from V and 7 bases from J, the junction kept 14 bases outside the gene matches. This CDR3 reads CASSITGQGLITSGYTF. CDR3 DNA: TGTGCCAGTAGTATAACGGGACAGGGCCTCATAACTAGTGGCTACACCTTC.

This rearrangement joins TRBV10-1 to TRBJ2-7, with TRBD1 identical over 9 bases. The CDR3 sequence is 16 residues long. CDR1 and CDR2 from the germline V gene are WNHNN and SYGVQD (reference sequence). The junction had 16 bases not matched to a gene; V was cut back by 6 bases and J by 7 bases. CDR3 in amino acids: CASRVPENRGREEQYF. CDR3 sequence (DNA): TGCGCCAGCAGGGTCCCCGAGAACAGGGGGCGGGAAGAGCAGTACTTC.

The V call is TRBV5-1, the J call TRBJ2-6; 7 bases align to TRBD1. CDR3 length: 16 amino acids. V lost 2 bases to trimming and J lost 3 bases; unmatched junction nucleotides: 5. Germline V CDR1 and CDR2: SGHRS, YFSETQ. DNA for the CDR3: TGCGCCAGCAGCTTTCCGACAGGGAGTGGGGCCAACGTCCTGACTTTC. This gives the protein CASSFPTGSGANVLTF.

CDR3 DNA: TGCAGTGTCTCGGGGGACAATGAGCAGTTCTTC. Its protein product is CSVSGDNEQFF. The chain recombines TRBV20-1 with TRBJ2-1, with a weak D call TRBD2 (6 bases). The CDR3 contains 11 residues. V lost 7 bases and J lost 5, with 9 bases in between. Per the germline V gene, CDR1 is DFQATT and CDR2 is SNEGSKA (reference sequence).

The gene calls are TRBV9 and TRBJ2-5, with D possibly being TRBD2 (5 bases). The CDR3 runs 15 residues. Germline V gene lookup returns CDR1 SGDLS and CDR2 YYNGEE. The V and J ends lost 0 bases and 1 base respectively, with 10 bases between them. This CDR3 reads CASSVAAGVQETQYF. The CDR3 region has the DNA TGTGCCAGCAGCGTAGCTGCCGGGGTCCAAGAGACCCAGTACTTC.

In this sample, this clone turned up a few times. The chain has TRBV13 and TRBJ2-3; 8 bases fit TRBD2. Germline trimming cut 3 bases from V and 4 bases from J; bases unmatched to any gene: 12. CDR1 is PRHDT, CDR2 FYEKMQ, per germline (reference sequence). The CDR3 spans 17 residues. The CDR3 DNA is TGTGCCAGCAGCTTTCACCCAGCGGGAGTCAACCCAGATACGCAGTATTTT. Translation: CASSFHPAGVNPDTQYF.

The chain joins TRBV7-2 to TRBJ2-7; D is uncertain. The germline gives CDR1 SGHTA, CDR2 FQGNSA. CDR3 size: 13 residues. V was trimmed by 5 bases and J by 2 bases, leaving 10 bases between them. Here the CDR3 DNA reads TGTGCCAGCAGCCTCCTCCCAGCCTACGAGCAGTACTTC. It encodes CASSLLPAYEQYF.

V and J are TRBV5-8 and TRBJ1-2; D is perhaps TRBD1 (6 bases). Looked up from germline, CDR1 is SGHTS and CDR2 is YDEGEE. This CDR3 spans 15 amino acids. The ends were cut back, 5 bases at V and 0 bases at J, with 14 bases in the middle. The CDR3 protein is CASRMRGHSNYGYTF. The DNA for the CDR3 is TGTGCCAGCAGAATGAGGGGACATTCTAACTATGGCTACACCTTC.

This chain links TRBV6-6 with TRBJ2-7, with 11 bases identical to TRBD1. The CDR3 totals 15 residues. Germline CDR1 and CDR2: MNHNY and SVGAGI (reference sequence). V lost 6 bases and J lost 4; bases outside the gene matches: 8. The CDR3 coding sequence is TGTGCCAGCAGGGCTAGGGACAGGGGGATGTACGAGCAGTACTTC. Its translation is CASRARDRGMYEQYF.

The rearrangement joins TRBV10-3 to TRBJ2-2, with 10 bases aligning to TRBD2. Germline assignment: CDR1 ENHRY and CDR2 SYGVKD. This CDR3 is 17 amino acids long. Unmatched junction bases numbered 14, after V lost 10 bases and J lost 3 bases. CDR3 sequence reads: CATQGSAGGKDTGELFF. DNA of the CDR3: TGTGCCACCCAAGGGTCAGCGGGAGGGAAGGACACCGGGGAGCTGTTTTTT.

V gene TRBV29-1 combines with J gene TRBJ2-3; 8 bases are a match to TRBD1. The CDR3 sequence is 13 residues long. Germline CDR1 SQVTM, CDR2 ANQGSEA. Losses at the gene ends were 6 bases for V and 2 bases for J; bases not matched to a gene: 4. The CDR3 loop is CSVDRENTDTQYF. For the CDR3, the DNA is TGCAGCGTGGACAGGGAGAACACAGATACGCAGTATTTT.

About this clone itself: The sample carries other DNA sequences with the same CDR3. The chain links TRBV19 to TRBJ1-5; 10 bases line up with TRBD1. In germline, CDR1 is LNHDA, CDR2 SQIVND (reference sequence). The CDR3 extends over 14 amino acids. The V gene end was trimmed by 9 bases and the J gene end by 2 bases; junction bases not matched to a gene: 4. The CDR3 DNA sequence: TGTGCCAGCTCTGGGACAGGGGGCAATCAGCCCCAGCATTTT. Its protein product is CASSGTGGNQPQHF.

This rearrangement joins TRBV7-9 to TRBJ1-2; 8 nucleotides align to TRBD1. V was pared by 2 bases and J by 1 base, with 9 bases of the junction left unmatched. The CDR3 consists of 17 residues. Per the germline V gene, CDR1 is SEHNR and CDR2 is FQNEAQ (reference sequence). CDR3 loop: CASSLNRVDRDNYGYTF. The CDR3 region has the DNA TGTGCCAGCAGCTTAAACCGGGTGGACAGGGATAACTATGGCTACACCTTC.